The clone carrying this T cell receptor (beta chain) was picked up many times. The sample comes from a study of T cells in Graves' hyperthyroidism and ophthalmopathy. RNA transcripts were the template for amplifying TCR beta CDR3 regions. An initial round of RT-PCR targeting the TCR CDR3 relied on the HTBI primer set. TCRdb re-derived calls from the multiplex PCR reads in MiXCR, one entry per CDR3 protein. Of roughly 350,000 distinct CDR3 sequences listed, roughly an eighth are singletons. Trimming left V 0 bases short and J 6 bases short, with 17 bases between. There are 16 residues in the CDR3. CDR1 ENHRY and CDR2 SYGVKD come from the germline V gene.

The clonotype was recovered from a woman aged 40-49 years with Graves' ophthalmopathy. Material for sequencing was blood. The rearrangement links TRBV10-3 to TRBJ1-2; tentatively, D is TRBD1 (6 bases). The CDR3 sequence is CAISESFRGALNGYTF. The CDR3 region has the DNA TGTGCCATCAGTGAGTCTTTCAGGGGAGCCCTCAATGGCTACACCTTC.